This T cell receptor beta chain is drawn from a study of blood T cell repertoires in COVID-19. Study overall: Sources were T cells, B-cell-depleted T cells, or PBMCs; the material itself was cDNA or gDNA.

The V gene's germline CDR1 is SGHRS and CDR2 YFSETQ. CDR3 length equals 13 residues. The J segment lost 6 bases and the V segment lost 6 bases, leaving 2 bases of the junction unmatched. Participants, roughly 18 to 89 years old, spanned 24 US areas. Data came from immunoSEQ multiplex PCR; TCRdb stores just in-frame clones and leaves some out. The sample lists under 350,000 clones, just over 85% occurring once. The chain combines TRBV5-1 with TRBJ2-2; TRBD2 matches at 10 bases. The sequence derives from a woman between 40 and 50 years old with acute COVID-19. The specimen sequenced was PBMCs or T cells enriched from blood (not recorded which). Written as DNA, the CDR3 is TGCGCCAGCAACAGCGGGGGGGCCGGGGAGCTGTTTTTT. It codes for CASNSGGAGELFF.